This section outlines one T cell receptor beta chain sequence together with its context. In the authors' methods: Reference gene primers were amplified, and this amplification served to estimate nucleated cell counts. Libraries were prepared by immunoSEQ multiplex PCR; TCRdb keeps only in-frame clonotypes and omits some of them. V, J and clone size were drawn from that table, and D and trimming were deduced from the DNA. The sample consists of some 35,000 clones, roughly 82% of them appearing once. Germline V gene sequence: CDR1 SQVTM, CDR2 ANQGSEA. This CDR3 has 12 amino acids. Losses at the gene ends were 6 bases for V and 10 bases for J; bases not matched to a gene: 8. This sample is drawn from a study of blood T cell repertoires in COVID-19. Whole-study context: Collection of acute and convalescent COVID-19 samples took place in the United States, Italy and Spain. PBMCs, B-cell-depleted T cells, or T cells were the source of the cDNA or gDNA that made up the material.

The sequencing input was peripheral blood. The receptor was isolated from a man older than 75 with active or convalescent COVID-19. The chain combines TRBV29-1 with TRBJ2-3, with 9 bases matching TRBD2. The CDR3, as DNA: TGCAGCGTGATTAGCGGGAGTGAATCGCAGTATTTT. It is translated as CSVISGSESQYF.